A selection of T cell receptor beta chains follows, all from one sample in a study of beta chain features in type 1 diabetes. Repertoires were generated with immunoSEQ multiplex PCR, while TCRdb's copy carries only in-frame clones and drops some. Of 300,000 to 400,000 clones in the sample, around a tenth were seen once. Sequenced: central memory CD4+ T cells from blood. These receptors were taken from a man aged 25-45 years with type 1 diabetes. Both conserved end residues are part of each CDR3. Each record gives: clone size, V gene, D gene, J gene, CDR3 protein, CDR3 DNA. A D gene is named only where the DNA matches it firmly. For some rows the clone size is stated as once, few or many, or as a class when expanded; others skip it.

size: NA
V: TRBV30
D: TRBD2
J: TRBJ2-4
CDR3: CAGTVAGRDIQYF
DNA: TGTGCCGGGACCGTAGCGGGACGGGACATTCAGTACTTC

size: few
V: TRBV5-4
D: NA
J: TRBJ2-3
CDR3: CASSPRTHTQYF
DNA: TGTGCCAGCAGCCCGCGAACGCATACGCAGTATTTT

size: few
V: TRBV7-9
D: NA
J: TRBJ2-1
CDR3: CASSSYAGSNEQFF
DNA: TGTGCCAGCAGCTCGTACGCGGGTTCAAATGAGCAGTTCTTC

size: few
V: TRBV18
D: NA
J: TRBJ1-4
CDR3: CASSPSNRDEKLFF
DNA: TGTGCCAGCTCACCGTCCAACAGGGACGAAAAACTGTTTTTT

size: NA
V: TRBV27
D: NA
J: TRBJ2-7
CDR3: CASSPSVALEQYF
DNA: TGTGCCAGCAGTCCTAGCGTCGCCCTCGAGCAGTACTTC

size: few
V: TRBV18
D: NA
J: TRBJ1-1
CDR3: CASSPTPVNTEAFF
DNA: TGTGCCAGCTCACCGACACCGGTGAACACTGAAGCTTTCTTT

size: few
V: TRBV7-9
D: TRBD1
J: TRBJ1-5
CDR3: CASSLRGTGDQPQHF
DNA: TGTGCCAGCAGCTTACGTGGGACAGGGGACCAGCCCCAGCATTTT

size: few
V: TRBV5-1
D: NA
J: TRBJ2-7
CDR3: CASSHSGYEQYF
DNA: TGCGCCAGCAGTCACTCGGGCTACGAGCAGTACTTC

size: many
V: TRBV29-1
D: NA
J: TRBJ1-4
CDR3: CSGRQMGGEKLFF
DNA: TGCAGCGGAAGACAGATGGGAGGTGAAAAACTGTTTTTT

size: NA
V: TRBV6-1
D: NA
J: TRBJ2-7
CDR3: CASSFYEQYF
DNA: TGTGCCAGCAGCTTCTACGAGCAGTACTTC

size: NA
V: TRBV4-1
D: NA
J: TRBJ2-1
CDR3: CASSQLRVADYNEQFF
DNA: TGCGCCAGCAGCCAGTTAAGGGTGGCCGACTACAATGAGCAGTTCTTC

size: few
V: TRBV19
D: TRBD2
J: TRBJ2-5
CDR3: CASSMASGRAGETQYF
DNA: TGTGCCAGTAGTATGGCTAGCGGGAGGGCCGGGGAGACCCAGTACTTC

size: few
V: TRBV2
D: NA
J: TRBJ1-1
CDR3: CASSALGTTEAFF
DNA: TGTGCCAGCAGTGCCTTGGGGACCACTGAAGCTTTCTTT

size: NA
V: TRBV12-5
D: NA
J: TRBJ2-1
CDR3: CASGGGGLGSNEQFF
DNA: TGTGCTAGTGGAGGGGGAGGGCTAGGGAGCAATGAGCAGTTCTTC

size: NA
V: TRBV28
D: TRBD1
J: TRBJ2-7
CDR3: CASTSSGGAYEQYF
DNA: TGTGCCAGCACGAGCTCAGGGGGAGCCTACGAGCAGTACTTC

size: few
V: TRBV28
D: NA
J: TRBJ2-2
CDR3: CASSLWWTRRNTGELFF
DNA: TGTGCCAGCAGTTTATGGTGGACAAGGCGGAACACCGGGGAGCTGTTTTTT

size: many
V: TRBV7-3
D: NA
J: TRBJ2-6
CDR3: CASSLTSGAGANVLTF
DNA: TGTGCCAGCAGCTTAACTTCGGGAGCTGGGGCCAACGTCCTGACTTTC

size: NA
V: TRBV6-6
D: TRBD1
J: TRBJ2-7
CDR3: CASSFAPTGQTYEQYF
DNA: TGTGCCAGCAGTTTCGCTCCAACGGGACAGACCTACGAGCAGTACTTC

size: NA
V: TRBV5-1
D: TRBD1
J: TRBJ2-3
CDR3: CASSSTGQAEVDTQYF
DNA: TGCGCCAGCAGCTCCACAGGACAGGCCGAGGTAGATACGCAGTATTTT

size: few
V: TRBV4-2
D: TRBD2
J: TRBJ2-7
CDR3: CASSQLTSPNYEQYF
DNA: TGTGCCAGCAGCCAATTGACTAGCCCCAACTACGAGCAGTACTTC

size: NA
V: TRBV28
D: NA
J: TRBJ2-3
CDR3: CASRDSPTSTDTQYF
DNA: TGTGCCAGCCGAGACAGTCCAACTAGCACAGATACGCAGTATTTT

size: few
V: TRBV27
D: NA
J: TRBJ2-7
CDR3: CASSVGVLAHSYEQYF
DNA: TGTGCCAGCAGTGTAGGGGTGCTAGCGCACTCCTACGAGCAGTACTTC

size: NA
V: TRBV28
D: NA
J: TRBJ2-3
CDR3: CASSFAALRGTDTQYF
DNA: TGTGCCAGCAGTTTTGCGGCACTAAGAGGCACAGATACGCAGTATTTT

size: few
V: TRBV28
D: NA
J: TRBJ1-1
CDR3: CASSRPTRVTEAFF
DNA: TGTGCCAGCAGTCGACCAACCCGGGTGACTGAAGCTTTCTTT

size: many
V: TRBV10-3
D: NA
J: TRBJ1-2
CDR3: CAISTSSGPSYGYTF
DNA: TGTGCCATCAGTACTTCCTCGGGTCCATCGTATGGCTACACCTTC

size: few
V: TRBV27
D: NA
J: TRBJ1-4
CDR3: CASSGRTDANEKLFF
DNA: TGTGCCAGCAGTGGGCGGACGGATGCGAATGAAAAACTGTTTTTT

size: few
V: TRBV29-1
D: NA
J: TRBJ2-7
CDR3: CSGVPDRLGSEQYF
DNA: TGCAGCGGAGTACCGGACCGGCTCGGGTCCGAGCAGTACTTC

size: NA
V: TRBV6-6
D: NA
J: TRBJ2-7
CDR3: CASSPSDGSSYEQYF
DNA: TGTGCCAGCAGCCCATCCGATGGTAGCTCCTACGAGCAGTACTTC

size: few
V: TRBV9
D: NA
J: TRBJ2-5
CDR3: CASSVGGSETQYF
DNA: TGTGCCAGCAGCGTAGGAGGGTCAGAGACCCAGTACTTC

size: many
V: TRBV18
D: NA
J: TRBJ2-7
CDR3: CASSPGTQSYEQYF
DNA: TGTGCCAGCTCACCTGGGACCCAGAGTTACGAGCAGTACTTC

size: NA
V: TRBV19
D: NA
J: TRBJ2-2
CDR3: CASSIGWELFF
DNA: TGTGCCAGTAGTATAGGGTGGGAGCTGTTTTTT

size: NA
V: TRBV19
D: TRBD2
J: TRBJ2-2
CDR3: CASSRKGGDYGELFF
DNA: TGTGCCAGTAGCCGAAAGGGAGGGGATTACGGGGAGCTGTTTTTT

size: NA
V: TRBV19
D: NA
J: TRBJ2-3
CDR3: CASSKRTATDTQYF
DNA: TGTGCCAGTAGTAAACGGACAGCAACAGATACGCAGTATTTT

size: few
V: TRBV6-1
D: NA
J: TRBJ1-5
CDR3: CASREGSSQPQHF
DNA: TGTGCCAGCCGAGAGGGCAGTAGTCAGCCCCAGCATTTT

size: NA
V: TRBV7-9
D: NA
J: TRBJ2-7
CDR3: CASSLASAPYYEQYF
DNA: TGTGCCAGCAGCTTAGCGTCTGCCCCCTACTACGAGCAGTACTTC

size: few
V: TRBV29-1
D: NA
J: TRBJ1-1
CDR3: CSVISMNTEAFF
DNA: TGCAGCGTTATAAGTATGAACACTGAAGCTTTCTTT

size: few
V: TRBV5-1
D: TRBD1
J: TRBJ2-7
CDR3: CASSLDAGGYEQYF
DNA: TGCGCCAGCAGCTTAGACGCAGGGGGCTACGAGCAGTACTTC

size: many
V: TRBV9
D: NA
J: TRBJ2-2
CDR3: CASSTRMAGELFF
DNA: TGTGCCAGCAGCACCAGGATGGCCGGAGAGCTGTTTTTT

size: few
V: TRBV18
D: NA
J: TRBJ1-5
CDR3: CASSPYRESNQPQHF
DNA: TGTGCCAGCTCACCATACAGGGAGAGCAATCAGCCCCAGCATTTT

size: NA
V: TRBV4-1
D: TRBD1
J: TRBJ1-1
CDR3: CASSQGIRTGGNTEAFF
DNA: TGCGCCAGCAGCCAAGGGATTAGGACAGGGGGCAACACTGAAGCTTTCTTT

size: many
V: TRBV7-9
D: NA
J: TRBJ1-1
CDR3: CASSPIRSMNTEAFF
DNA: TGTGCCAGCAGCCCAATACGATCTATGAACACTGAAGCTTTCTTT

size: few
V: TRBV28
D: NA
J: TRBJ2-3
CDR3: CASSLGSMRDTQYF
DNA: TGTGCCAGCAGTCTTGGGTCAATGAGAGATACGCAGTATTTT

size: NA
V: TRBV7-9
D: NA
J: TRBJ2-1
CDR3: CASSLLDSSNEQFF
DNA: TGTGCCAGCAGCTTACTGGACAGTAGCAATGAGCAGTTCTTC

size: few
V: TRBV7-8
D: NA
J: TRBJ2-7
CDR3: CASRRDPTYEQYF
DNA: TGTGCCAGCCGCCGGGATCCAACCTACGAGCAGTACTTC

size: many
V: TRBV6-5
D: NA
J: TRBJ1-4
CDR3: CASSSPYNEKLFF
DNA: TGTGCCAGCAGTTCCCCCTATAATGAAAAACTGTTTTTT

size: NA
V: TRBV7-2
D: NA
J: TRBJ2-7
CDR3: CASSRDRLSYEQYF
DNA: TGTGCCAGCAGCCGGGACCGTCTCTCCTACGAGCAGTACTTC

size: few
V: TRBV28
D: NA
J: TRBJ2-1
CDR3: CASSSTGPDYNEQFF
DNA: TGTGCCAGCAGTTCAACAGGGCCCGATTACAATGAGCAGTTCTTC

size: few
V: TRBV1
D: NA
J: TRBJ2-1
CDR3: CTSTGQTFCSYNEQFF
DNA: TGCACCAGCACGGGGCAGACCTTTTGTTCCTACAATGAGCAGTTCTTC

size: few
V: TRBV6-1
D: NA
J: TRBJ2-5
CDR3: CASSAGYDGETQYF
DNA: TGTGCCAGCAGTGCCGGGTACGACGGGGAGACCCAGTACTTC

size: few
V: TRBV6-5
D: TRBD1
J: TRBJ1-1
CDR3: CASSPTGGFTEAFF
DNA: TGTGCCAGCAGCCCTACAGGGGGATTCACTGAAGCTTTCTTT

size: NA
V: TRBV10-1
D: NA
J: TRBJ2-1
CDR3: CASRLTGIAYNEQFF
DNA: TGCGCCAGCAGGTTAACAGGGATCGCCTACAATGAGCAGTTCTTC

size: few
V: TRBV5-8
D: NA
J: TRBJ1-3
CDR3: CASSSRRSSGNTIYF
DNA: TGTGCCAGCAGCTCTAGACGGAGCTCTGGAAACACCATATATTTT

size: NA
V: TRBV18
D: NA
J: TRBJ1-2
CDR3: CASSPLREANYGYTF
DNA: TGTGCCAGCTCACCACTTAGGGAAGCTAACTATGGCTACACCTTC

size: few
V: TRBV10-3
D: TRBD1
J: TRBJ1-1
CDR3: CAISDLGQVEAFF
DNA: TGTGCCATCAGTGATTTGGGACAGGTTGAAGCTTTCTTT

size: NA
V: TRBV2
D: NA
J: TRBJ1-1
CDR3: CASSEVRARSTEAFF
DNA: TGTGCCAGCAGTGAAGTGAGAGCAAGGAGCACTGAAGCTTTCTTT

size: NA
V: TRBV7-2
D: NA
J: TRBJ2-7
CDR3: CASSFGGTSYEQYF
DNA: TGTGCCAGCAGCTTTGGCGGGACCTCCTACGAGCAGTACTTC

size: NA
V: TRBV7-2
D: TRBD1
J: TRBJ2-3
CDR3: CASSDRGPIDTQYF
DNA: TGTGCCAGCAGCGACAGGGGGCCTATAGATACGCAGTATTTT

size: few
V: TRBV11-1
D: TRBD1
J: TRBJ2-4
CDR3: CASSLVGGGKNIQYF
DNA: TGTGCCAGCAGCTTAGTAGGGGGCGGCAAAAACATTCAGTACTTC